This entry concerns a single T cell receptor (beta chain). The record originates from a study of blood T cells in healthy people across ages. Combining a sample-barcoded 5' primer with a J-beta primer mix, a second PCR ran for about 6 to 12 cycles. TCRdb fed the 5' RACE reads into MiXCR, producing one record per CDR3 protein. The sample includes under 1,000,000 distinct CDR3 sequences, about 42% of them seen just once. Trimming left V 1 base short and J 2 bases short, with 15 bases between. The CDR3 runs to 16 residues. CDR1 is SGHRS and CDR2 is YFSETQ in the germline V gene. This clonotype was sampled from a man older than 75 in good health. Sequenced sample: blood. The V gene is TRBV5-1, the J gene TRBJ2-5; TRBD2 might be the D (6 bases). Here the CDR3 DNA reads TGCGCCAGCAGCTTGCTCCCCCCCCTAGCGCAAGAGACCCAGTACTTC. This gives the protein CASSLLPPLAQETQYF.